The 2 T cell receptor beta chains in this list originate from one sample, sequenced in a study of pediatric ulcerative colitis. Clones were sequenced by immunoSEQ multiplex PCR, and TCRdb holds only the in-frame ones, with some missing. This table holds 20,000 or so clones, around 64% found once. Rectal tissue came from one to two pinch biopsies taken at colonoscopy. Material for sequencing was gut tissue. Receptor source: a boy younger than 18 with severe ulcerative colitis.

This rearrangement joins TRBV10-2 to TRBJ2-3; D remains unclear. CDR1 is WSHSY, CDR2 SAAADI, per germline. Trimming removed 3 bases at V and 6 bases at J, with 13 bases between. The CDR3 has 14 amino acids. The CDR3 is CASSDRAGADTQYF. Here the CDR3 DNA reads TGCGCCAGCAGTGATCGCGCCGGCGCGGATACGCAGTATTTT.

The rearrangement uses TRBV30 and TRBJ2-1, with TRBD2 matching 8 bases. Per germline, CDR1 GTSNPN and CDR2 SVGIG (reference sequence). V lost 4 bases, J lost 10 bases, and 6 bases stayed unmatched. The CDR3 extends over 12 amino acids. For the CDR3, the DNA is TGTGCCTGGACATTAGAGCGGGGGGAGCAGTTCTTC. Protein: CAWTLERGEQFF.